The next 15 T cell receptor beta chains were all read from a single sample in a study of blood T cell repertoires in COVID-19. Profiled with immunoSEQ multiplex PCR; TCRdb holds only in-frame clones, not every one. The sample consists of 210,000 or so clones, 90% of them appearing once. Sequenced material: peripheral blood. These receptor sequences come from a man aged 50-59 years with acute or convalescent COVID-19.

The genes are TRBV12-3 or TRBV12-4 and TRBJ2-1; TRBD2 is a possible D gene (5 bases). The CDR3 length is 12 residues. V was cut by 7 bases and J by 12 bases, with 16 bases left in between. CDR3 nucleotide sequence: TGTGCCAGCACCTTCGTCCGGGGTGGGCAGTTCTTC. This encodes CASTFVRGGQFF.

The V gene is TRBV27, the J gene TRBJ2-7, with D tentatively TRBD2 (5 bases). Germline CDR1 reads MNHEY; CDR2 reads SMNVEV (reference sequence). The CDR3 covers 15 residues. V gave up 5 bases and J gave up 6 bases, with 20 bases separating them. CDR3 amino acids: CASSVVRGEVGEQYF. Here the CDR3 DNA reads TGTGCCAGCAGTGTAGTTCGGGGAGAAGTTGGCGAGCAGTACTTC.

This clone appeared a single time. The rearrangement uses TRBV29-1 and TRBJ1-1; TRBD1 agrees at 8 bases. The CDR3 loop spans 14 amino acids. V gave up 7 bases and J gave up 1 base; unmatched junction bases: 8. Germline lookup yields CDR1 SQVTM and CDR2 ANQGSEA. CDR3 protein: CSAKSGQANTEAFF. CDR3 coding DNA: TGCAGCGCTAAATCGGGACAGGCGAACACTGAAGCTTTCTTT.

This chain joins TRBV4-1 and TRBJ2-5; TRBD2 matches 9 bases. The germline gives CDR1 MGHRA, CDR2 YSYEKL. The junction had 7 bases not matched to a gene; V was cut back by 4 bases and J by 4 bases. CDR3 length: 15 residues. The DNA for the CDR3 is TGCGCCAGCAGCCTGGGCGGGGGGGCAGGAGAGACCCAGTACTTC. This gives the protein CASSLGGGAGETQYF.

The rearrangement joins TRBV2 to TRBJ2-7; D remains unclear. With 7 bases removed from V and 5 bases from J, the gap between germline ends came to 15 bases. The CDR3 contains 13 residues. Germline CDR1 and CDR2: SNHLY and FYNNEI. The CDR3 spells CASTPSEFNEQYF. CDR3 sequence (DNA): TGTGCCAGCACCCCTTCCGAGTTCAACGAGCAGTACTTC.

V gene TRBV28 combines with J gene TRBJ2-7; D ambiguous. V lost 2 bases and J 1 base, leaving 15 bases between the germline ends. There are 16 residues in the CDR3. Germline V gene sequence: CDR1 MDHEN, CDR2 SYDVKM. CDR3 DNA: TGTGCCAGCAGTTTACGTCGAGTATTCGGGTCCTACGAGCAGTACTTC. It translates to CASSLRRVFGSYEQYF.

CDR3 nucleotides: TGTGCCAGCAGTGGATCCGGACAAGTAGGGTTCTATGGCTACACCTTC. Amino acids: CASSGSGQVGFYGYTF. The chain couples TRBV6-1 to TRBJ1-2; maybe TRBD1 (5 bases). Trimming took off 4 bases at V and 4 bases at J, with 19 bases between the two ends. Per the germline V gene, CDR1 is MNHNS and CDR2 is SASEGT. CDR3 length: 16 residues.

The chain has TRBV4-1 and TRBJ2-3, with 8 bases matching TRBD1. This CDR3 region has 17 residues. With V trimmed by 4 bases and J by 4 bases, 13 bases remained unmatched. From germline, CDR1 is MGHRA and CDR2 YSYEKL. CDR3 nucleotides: TGCGCCAGCAGCCCCGGGGACAGGTTCAAAGGACCAGATACGCAGTATTTT. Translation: CASSPGDRFKGPDTQYF.

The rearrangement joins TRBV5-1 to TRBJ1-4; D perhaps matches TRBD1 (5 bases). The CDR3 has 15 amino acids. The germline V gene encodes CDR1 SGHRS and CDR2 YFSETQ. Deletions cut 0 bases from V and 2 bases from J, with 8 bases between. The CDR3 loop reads CASSLEGATNEKLFF. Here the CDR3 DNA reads TGCGCCAGCAGCTTGGAAGGGGCGACTAATGAAAAACTGTTTTTT.

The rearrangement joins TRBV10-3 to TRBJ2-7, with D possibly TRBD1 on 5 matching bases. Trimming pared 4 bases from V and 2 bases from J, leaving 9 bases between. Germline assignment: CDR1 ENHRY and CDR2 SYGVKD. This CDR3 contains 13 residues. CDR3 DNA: TGTGCCATCAGTGCCGGCAGGGCCTACGAGCAGTACTTC. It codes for CAISAGRAYEQYF.

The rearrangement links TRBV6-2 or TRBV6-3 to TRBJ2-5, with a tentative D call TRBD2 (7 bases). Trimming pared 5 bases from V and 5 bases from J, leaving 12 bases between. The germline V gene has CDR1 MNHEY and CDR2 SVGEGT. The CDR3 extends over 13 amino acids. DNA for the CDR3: TGTGCCAGCAGTCCCCGGGGGGCTGAGACCCAGTACTTC. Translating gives CASSPRGAETQYF.

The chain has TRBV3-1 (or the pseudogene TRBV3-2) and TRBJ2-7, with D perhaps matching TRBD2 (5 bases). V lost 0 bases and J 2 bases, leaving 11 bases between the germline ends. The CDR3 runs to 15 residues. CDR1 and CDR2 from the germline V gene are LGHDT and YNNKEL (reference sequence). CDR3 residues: CASSQDFGMPYEQYF. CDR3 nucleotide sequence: TGTGCCAGCAGCCAAGATTTCGGGATGCCCTACGAGCAGTACTTC.

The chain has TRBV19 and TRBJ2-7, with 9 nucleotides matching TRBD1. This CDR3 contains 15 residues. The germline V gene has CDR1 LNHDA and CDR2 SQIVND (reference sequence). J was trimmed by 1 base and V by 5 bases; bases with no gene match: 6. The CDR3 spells CASSPKGTGSYEQYF. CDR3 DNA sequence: TGTGCCAGTAGTCCGAAGGGGACAGGGTCCTACGAGCAGTACTTC.

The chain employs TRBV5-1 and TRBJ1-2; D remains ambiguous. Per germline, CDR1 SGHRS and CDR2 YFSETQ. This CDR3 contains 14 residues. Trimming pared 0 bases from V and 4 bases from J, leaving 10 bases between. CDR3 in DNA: TGCGCCAGCAGCTTGGGTCGGGGTAGCTATGGCTACACCTTC. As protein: CASSLGRGSYGYTF.

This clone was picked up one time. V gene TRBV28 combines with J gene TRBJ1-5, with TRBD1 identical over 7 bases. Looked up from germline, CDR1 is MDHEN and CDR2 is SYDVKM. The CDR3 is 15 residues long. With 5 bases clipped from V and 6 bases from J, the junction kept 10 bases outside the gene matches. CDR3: CASSPLTGVIQPQHF. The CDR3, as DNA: TGTGCCAGCAGTCCACTTACAGGGGTTATTCAGCCCCAGCATTTT.